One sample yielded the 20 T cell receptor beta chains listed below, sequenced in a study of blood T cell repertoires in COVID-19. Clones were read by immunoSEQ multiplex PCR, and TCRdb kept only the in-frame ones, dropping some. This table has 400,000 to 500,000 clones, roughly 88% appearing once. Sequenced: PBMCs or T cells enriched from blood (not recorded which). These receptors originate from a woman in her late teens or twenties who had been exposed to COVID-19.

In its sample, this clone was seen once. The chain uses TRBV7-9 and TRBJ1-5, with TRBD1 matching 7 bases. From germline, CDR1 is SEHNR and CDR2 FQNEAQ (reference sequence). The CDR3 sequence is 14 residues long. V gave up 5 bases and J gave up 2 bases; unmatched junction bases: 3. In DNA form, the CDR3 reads TGTGCCAGCAGCCGACAGGGTGGCAATCAGCCCCAGCATTTT. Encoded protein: CASSRQGGNQPQHF.

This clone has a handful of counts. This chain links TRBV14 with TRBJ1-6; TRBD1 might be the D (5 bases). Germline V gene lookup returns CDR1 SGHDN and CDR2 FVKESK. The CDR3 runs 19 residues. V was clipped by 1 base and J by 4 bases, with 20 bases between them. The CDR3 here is CASSQVALGRAIYNSPLHF. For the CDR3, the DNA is TGTGCCAGCAGCCAAGTGGCGTTGGGCAGGGCCATTTATAATTCACCCCTCCACTTT. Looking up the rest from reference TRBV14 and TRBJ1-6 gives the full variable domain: EAGVTQFPSHSVIEKGQTVTLRCDPISGHDNLYWYRRVMGKEIKFLLHFVKESKQDESGMPNNRFLAERTGGTYSTLKVQPAELEDSGVYFCASSQVALGRAIYNSPLHFGNGTRLTVT.

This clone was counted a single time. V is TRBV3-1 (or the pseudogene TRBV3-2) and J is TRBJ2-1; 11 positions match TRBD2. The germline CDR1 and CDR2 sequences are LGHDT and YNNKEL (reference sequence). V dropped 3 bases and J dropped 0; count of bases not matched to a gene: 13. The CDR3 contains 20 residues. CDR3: CASSQAGLAGALSSYNEQFF. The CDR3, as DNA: TGTGCCAGCAGCCAGGCCGGACTAGCGGGTGCCCTAAGCTCCTACAATGAGCAGTTCTTC.

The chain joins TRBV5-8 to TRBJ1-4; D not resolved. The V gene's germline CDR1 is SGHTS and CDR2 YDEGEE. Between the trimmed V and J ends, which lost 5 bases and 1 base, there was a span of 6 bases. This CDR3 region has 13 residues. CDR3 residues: CASSGLTNEKLFF. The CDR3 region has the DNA TGTGCCAGCAGTGGACTAACTAATGAAAAACTGTTTTTT.

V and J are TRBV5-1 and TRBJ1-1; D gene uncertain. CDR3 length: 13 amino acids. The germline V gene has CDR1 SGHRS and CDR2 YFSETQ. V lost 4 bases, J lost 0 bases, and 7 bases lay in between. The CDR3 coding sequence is TGCGCCAGCAGCCCGGTGGTGAACACTGAAGCTTTCTTT. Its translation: CASSPVVNTEAFF.

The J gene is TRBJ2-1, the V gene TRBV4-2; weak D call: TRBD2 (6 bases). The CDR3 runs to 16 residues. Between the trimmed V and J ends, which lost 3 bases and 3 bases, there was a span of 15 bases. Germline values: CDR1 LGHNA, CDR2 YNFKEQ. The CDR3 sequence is CASSHSPGLNYNEQFF. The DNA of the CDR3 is TGTGCCAGCAGCCACTCCCCCGGACTAAACTACAATGAGCAGTTCTTC.

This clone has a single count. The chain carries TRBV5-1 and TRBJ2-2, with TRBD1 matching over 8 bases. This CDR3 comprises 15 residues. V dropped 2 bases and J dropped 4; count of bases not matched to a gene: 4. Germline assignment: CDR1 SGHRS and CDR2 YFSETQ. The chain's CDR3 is CASSFRTGITGELFF. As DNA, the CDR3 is TGCGCCAGCAGCTTTCGGACAGGGATCACCGGGGAGCTGTTTTTT.

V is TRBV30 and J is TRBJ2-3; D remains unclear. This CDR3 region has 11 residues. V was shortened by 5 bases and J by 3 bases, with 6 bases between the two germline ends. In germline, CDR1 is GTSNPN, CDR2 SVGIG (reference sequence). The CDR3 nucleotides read TGTGCCTGGTCTAGGACAGATACGCAGTATTTT. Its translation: CAWSRTDTQYF.

CDR3 in amino acids: CASSIGGQRNEKLFF. The CDR3 DNA follows: TGTGCCAGTAGTATCGGGGGACAGCGAAATGAAAAACTGTTTTTT. J is TRBJ1-4 and V is TRBV19, with TRBD1 matching 7 bases. The CDR3 extends over 15 amino acids. The germline V gene has CDR1 LNHDA and CDR2 SQIVND (reference sequence). The trim removed 3 bases at V and 5 bases at J, leaving 6 bases unmatched. Full variable domain (outside the CDR3, taken from reference TRBV19 and TRBJ1-4): DGGITQSPKYLFRKEGQNVTLSCEQNLNHDAMYWYRQDPGQGLRLIYYSQIVNDFQKGDIAEGYSVSREKKESFPLTVTSAQKNPTAFYLCASSIGGQRNEKLFFGSGTQLSVL.

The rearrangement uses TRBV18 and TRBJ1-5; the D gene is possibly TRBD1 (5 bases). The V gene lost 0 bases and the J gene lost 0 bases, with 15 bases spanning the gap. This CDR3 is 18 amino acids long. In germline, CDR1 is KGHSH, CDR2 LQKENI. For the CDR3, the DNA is TGTGCCAGCTCACCACCGGCAGCAGGGTATAATAGCAATCAGCCCCAGCATTTT. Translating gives CASSPPAAGYNSNQPQHF.

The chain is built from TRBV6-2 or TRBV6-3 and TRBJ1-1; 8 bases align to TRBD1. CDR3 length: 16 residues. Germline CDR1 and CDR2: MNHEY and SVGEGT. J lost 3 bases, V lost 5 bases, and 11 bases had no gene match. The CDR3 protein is CASSPRGRGPDTEAFF. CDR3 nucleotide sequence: TGTGCCAGCAGTCCCAGGGGGCGCGGACCGGACACTGAAGCTTTCTTT.

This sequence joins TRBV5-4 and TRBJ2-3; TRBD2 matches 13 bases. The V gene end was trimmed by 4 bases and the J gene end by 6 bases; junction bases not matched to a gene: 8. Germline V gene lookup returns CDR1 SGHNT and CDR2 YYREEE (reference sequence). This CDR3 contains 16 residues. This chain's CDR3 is CASSTRGLAGEDTQYF. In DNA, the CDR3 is TGTGCCAGCAGCACCCGAGGACTAGCGGGAGAGGATACGCAGTATTTT.

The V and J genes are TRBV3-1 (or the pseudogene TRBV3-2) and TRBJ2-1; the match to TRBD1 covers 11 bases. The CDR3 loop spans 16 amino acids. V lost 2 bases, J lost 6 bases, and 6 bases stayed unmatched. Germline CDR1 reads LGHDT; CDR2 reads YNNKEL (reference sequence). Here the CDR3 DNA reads TGTGCCAGCAGCCAATACGGGACAGGGGGTACCAATGAGCAGTTCTTC. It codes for CASSQYGTGGTNEQFF.

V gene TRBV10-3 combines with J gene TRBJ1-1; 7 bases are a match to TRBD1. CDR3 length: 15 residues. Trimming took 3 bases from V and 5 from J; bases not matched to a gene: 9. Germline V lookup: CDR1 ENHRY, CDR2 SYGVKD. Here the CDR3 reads CAISDKAGGWTEAFF. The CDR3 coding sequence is TGTGCCATCAGTGATAAGGCAGGGGGGTGGACTGAAGCTTTCTTT.

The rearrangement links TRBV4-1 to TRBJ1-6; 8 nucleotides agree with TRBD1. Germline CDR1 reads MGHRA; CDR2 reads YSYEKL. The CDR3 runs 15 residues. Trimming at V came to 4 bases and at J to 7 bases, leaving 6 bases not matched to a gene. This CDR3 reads CASSLLRQGNSPLHF. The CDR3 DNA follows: TGCGCCAGCAGCCTCCTCCGACAGGGGAATTCACCCCTCCACTTT.

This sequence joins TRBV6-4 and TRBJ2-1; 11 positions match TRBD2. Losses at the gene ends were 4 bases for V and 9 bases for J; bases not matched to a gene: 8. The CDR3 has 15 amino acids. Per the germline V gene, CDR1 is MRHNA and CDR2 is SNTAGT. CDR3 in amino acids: CASSATSGGMVEQFF. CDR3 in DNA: TGTGCCAGCAGTGCCACTAGCGGGGGTATGGTTGAGCAGTTCTTC.

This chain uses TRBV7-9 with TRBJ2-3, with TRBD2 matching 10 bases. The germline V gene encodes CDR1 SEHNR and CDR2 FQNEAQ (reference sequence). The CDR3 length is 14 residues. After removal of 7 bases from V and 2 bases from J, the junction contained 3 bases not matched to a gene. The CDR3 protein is CASKRGGSTDTQYF. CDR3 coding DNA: TGTGCCAGCAAGCGGGGGGGATCCACAGATACGCAGTATTTT.

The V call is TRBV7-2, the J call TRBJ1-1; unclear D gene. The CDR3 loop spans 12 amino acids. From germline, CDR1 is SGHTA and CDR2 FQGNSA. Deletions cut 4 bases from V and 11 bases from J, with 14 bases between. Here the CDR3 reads CASSSVTRRAFF. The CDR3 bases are TGTGCCAGCAGCTCCGTGACCCGGCGGGCTTTCTTT.

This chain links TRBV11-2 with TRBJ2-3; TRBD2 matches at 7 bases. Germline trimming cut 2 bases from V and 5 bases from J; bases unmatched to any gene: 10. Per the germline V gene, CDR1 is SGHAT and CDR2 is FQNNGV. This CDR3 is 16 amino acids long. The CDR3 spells CASSLPSGRPRDTQYF. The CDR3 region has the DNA TGTGCCAGCAGCTTACCTAGCGGAAGACCCAGAGATACGCAGTATTTT.

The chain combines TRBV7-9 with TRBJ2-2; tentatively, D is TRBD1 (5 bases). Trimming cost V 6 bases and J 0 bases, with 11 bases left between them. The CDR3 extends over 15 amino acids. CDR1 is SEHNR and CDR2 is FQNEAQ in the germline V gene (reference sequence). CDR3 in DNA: TGTGCCAGCAGATCACAGGAGCCGAACACCGGGGAGCTGTTTTTT. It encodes CASRSQEPNTGELFF. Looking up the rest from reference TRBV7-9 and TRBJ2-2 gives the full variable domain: DTGVSQNPRHKITKRGQNVTFRCDPISEHNRLYWYRQTLGQGPEFLTYFQNEAQLEKSRLLSDRFSAERPKGSFSTLEIQRTEQGDSAMYLCASRSQEPNTGELFFGEGSRLTVL.